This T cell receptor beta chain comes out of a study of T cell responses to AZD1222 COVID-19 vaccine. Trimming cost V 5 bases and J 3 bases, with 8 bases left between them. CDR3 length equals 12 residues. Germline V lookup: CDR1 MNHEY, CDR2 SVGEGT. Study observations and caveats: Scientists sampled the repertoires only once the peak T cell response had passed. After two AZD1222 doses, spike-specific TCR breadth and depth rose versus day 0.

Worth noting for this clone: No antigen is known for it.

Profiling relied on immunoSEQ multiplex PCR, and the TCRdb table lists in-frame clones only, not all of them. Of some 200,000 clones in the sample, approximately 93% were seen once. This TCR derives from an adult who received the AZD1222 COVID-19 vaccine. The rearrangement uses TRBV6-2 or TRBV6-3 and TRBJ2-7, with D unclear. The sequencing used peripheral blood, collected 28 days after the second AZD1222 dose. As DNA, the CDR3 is TGTGCCAGCAGTGCGAGTAGCTACGAGCAGTACTTC. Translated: CASSASSYEQYF.